This T cell receptor (beta chain) was retrieved from a study of control samples from healthy donors and cancer patients. The CDR3 runs 12 residues. The V end was cut by 5 bases, the J end by 6 bases, with 8 bases between. Germline V gene data show CDR1 as SGHRS and CDR2 as YFSETQ. Method: immunoSEQ multiplex PCR; TCRdb's copy keeps in-frame clones and lacks some. This sample has around 140,000 clones, with 90% found just once. The V and J genes are TRBV5-1 and TRBJ1-4; perhaps TRBD1 as D (6 bases). The source is a man between 35 and 55 years old in good health. The source material was blood. The CDR3 DNA sequence: TGCGCCAGCAGGCAGGGGTATGAAAAACTGTTTTTT. Encoded protein: CASRQGYEKLFF.